This T cell receptor beta chain was observed in a study of T cell responses to AZD1222 COVID-19 vaccine (dated by TCRdb to about 2021). Concerning the study at large: TCR sequencing was performed for fewer than 250 trial participants, of whom 200 to 210 were given two doses of AZD1222 and around 25 were given two doses of MenACWY control vaccine. Trial participants were enrolled by age into subgroups of 18-55, 56-69 and 70-plus years, and around 150, 28 and 57 TCR-sequenced participants, respectively, were included in these subgroups. Overall study outcomes, separate from this receptor: Because no day 14 peak-response samples were available, repertoires were characterized only after the peak T cell response. After two AZD1222 doses, both the breadth and the depth of spike-specific TCRs were significantly higher than at day 0 and than in MenACWY recipients. CD4 TCRs associated with the vaccine covered the entire spike protein, and the dominant responses were in regions 160-218 and 743-854. Participants were mostly white British and included more females than males, and it was suggested by the authors that clonal diversity may have been underestimated. Only 5 to 7 AZD1222 recipients were SARS-CoV-2 seropositive at baseline, limiting conclusions about previously exposed vaccinees. Epitopes outside the regions mutated in the B.1.351 and B.1.1.7 variants were reportedly recognized by nearly half of the unique spike-specific TCRs. In the small 56-69-year group, the increase in depth fell short of significance, most likely because of low power.

The CDR3 regions of human TCRbeta chains were subjected to immunosequencing. Per the source publication's procedure: Repertoire TCRs were checked for matches against a reference library of SARS-CoV-2-specific TCRs that had been generated using the MIRA antigen-specificity platform. Breadth meant the fraction of unique TCRs that were SARS-CoV-2-associated, whereas depth meant the fraction of total T cells that were SARS-CoV-2-associated. Using the MIRA data, each spike-specific TCR was assigned both to the spike region to which the TCR was reactive and to a CD4 or CD8 class. Log10-transformed breadth and depth values were compared by one-way ANOVA with Sidak's multiple comparisons tests. Held by TCRdb, this immuneACCESS table contains in-frame sequences only and omits some clones. Under half of the omission traces to an unresolved V gene where checked; the cause of the rest is unknown. V and J calls and clone size are those listed in that table; D and trimming were worked out from the DNA. The sample table records under 95,000 clones; 80% to 90% of these occur just once. Roughly 10% of the sample rests with the top ten.

In the paper's terms, the time point label means: about 28 days (+/-7) after the second vaccine dose. Because spike-specific TCR depth and breadth did not differ between the two schedules, AZD1222 recipients who got a second dose at roughly 4 weeks were pooled with those who got a second dose at roughly 12 weeks. Vaccinee samples came from UK trials COV001 and COV002, including a single-blind randomized controlled phase 2/3 trial of AZD1222 (ChAdOx1 nCoV-19) in healthy adults. Trial participant PBMC samples were collected at day 0 and day 28 after the second dose for TCRbeta chain sequencing. A note on this clone: Its target antigen remains unknown. No quality values exist for individual bases; no much larger clone is one base distant.

Reading the germline V gene gives CDR1 SGHTA and CDR2 FQGNSA. The CDR3 measures 15 amino acids from cysteine to phenylalanine. CDR3 DNA is the only sequence kept; it has 45 bases, read in frame from the first base. Trimmed from V: 3 bases; trimmed from J: 2 bases; junction bases lacking a gene match: 5. The starting material was peripheral blood, obtained 28 days after the second AZD1222 dose. The sequence joins TRBV7-2 to TRBJ2-3; the central 7 bases match TRBD2. The TCR originated in an adult who received the AZD1222 COVID-19 vaccine. The DNA sequence reads TGTGCCAGCAGCTTTAGCGGGTCCTTCACAGATACGCAGTATTTT. It codes for CASSFSGSFTDTQYF.